This T cell receptor (beta chain) is drawn from a study of cytomegalovirus exposure and HLA in healthy donors. Findings and caveats of the study: V- and J-gene trimming in TCR beta was tied to a missense DCLRE1C variant by an analysis performed later. There were 150 or so TCR beta chains listed as cytomegalovirus-associated.

The table lists this clone with a count of one. The antigen is unknown. With 60 Vbeta and 13 Jbeta primers, the PCR was carried out. The method was immunoSEQ multiplex PCR; TCRdb's version includes in-frame clones alone and lacks a portion of them. The data show some 96,000 clones, approximately 80% seen once. V lost 2 bases and J 3 bases, leaving 4 bases between the germline ends. Germline lookup yields CDR1 SSHAT and CDR2 FNYEAQ (reference sequence). The CDR3 length is 13 residues. The TCR sequence derives from a woman between 55 and 75 years old in good health and CMV-seronegative. The rearrangement uses TRBV7-7 and TRBJ2-2; D remains ambiguous. The material sequenced was PBMCs. CDR3 coding DNA: TGTGCCAGCAGCTTACGGGACACCGGGGAGCTGTTTTTT. Its protein product is CASSLRDTGELFF.